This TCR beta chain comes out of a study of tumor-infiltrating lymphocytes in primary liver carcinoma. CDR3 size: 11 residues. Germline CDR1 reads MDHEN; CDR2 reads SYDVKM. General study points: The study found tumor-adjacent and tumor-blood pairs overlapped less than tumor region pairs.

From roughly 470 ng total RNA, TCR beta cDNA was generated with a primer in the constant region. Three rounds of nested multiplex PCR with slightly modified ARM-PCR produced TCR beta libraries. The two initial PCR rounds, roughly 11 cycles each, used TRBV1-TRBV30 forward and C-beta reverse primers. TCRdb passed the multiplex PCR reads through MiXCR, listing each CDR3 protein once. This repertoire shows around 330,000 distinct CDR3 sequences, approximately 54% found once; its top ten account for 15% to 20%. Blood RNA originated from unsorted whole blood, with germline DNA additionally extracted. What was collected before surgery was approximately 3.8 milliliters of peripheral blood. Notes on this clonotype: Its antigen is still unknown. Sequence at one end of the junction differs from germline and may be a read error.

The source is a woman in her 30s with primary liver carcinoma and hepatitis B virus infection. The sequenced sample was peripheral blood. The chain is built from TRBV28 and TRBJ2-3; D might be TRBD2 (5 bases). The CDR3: CTSGWEDTQYF. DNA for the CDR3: TGTACCAGCGGCTGGGAAGATACGCAGTATTTC.